This T cell receptor beta chain comes out of a study of CD8 T cells in Susac syndrome. Study in general: Patients with Susac syndrome were therapy-naive, taking corticosteroids, with some also receiving intravenous immunoglobulin, or taking intravenous immunoglobulin alone at the time their blood was drawn.

The J segment lost 15 bases and the V segment lost 5 bases, leaving 13 bases of the junction unmatched. This CDR3 spans 15 amino acids. The germline V gene encodes CDR1 SEHNR and CDR2 FQNEAQ (reference sequence). RNA in amounts of about 0.5 to 1 ug was reverse transcribed with random hexamers. A multiplex approach, immunoSEQ multiplex PCR, amplified TCR beta CDR3 across 54 Vbeta and 13 Jbeta. TCRdb reprocessed the immunoSEQ multiplex PCR reads via MiXCR and lists one record per CDR3 protein. This sample carries some 130,000 distinct CDR3 sequences, roughly 94% of them seen once, and the ten largest clones take around 0.2%. In blood CD8+ and CD4+ T cells, TCR beta underwent sequencing.

This TCR came from a human donor with Susac syndrome. The chain is built from TRBV7-9 and TRBJ2-1, with 13 nucleotides matching TRBD2. The sequenced sample was CD8+ T cells from PBMCs. CDR3 nucleotides: TGTGCCAGCAGCACCGGACTAGCGGGAGTGAACGAAAGGTTCTTC. This sequence encodes CASSTGLAGVNERFF.